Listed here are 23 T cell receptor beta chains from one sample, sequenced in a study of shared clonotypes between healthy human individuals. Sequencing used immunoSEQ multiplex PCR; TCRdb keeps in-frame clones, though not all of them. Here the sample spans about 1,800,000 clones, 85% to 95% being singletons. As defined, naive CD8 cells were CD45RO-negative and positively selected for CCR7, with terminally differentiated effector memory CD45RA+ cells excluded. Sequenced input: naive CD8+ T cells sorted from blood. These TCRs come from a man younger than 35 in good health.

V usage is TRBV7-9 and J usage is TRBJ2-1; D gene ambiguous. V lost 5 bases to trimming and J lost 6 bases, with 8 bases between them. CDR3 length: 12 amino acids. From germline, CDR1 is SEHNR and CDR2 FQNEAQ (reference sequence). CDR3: CASSLVPNEQFF. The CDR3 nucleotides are TGTGCCAGCAGCCTGGTCCCCAATGAGCAGTTCTTC.

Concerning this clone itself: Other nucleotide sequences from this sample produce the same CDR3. The CDR3 loop reads CSADDSYEQYF. The CDR3 coding sequence is TGCAGTGCGGACGACTCCTACGAGCAGTACTTC. This chain links TRBV20-1 with TRBJ2-7; D gene uncertain. V shed 6 bases and J shed 0 bases, with 6 bases lying between them. The CDR3 contains 11 residues. The V gene's germline CDR1 is DFQATT and CDR2 SNEGSKA (reference sequence).

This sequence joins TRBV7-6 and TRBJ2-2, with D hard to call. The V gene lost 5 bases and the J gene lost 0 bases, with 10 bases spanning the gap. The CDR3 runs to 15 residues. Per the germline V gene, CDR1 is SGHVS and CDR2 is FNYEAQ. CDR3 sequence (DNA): TGTGCCAGCAGCCCTAGAGGAGCGAACACCGGGGAGCTGTTTTTT. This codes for CASSPRGANTGELFF.

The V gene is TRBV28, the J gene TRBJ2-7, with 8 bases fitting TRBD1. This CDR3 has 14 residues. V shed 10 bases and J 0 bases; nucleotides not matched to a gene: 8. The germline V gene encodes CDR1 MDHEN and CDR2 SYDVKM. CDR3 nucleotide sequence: TGTGCCACCCGGGCCGGGACAGGCTCCTACGAGCAGTACTTC. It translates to CATRAGTGSYEQYF.

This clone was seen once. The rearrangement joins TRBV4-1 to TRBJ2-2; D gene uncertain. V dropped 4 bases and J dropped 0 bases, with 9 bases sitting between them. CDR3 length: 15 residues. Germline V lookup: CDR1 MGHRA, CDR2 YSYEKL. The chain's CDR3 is CASSPVGPNTGELFF. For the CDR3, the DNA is TGCGCCAGCAGCCCGGTTGGACCGAACACCGGGGAGCTGTTTTTT.

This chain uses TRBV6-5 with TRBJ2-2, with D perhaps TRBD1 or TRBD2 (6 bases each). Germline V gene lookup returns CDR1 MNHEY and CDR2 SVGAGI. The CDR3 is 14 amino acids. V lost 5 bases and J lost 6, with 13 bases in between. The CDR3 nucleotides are TGTGCCAGCAGTGACCAAGGGGGGCCCGGGGAGCTGTTTTTT. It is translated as CASSDQGGPGELFF.

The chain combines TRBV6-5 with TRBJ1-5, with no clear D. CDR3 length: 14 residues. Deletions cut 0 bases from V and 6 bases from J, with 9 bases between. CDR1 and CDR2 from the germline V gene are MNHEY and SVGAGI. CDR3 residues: CASSYSRVSQPQHF. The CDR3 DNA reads TGTGCCAGCAGTTACTCGAGGGTGAGTCAGCCCCAGCATTTT.

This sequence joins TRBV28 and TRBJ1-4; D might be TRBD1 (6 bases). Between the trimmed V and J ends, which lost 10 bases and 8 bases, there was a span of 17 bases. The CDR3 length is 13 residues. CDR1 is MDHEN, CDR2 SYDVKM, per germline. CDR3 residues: CATLDRLYEKLFF. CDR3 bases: TGTGCCACCCTTGACAGGTTATACGAAAAACTGTTTTTT.

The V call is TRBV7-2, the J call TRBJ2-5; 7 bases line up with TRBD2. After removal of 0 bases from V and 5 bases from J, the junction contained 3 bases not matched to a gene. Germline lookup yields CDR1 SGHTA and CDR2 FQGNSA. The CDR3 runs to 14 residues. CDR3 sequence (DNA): TGTGCCAGCAGCTTAGCGGGAGGGAAGGAGACCCAGTACTTC. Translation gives CASSLAGGKETQYF.

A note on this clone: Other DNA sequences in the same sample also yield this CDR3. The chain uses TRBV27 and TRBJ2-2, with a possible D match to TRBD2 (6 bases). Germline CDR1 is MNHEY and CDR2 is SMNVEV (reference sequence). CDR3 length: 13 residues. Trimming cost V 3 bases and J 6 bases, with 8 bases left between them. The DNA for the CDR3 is TGTGCCAGCAGTTTCGGGGGTGCCGGGGAGCTGTTTTTT. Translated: CASSFGGAGELFF.

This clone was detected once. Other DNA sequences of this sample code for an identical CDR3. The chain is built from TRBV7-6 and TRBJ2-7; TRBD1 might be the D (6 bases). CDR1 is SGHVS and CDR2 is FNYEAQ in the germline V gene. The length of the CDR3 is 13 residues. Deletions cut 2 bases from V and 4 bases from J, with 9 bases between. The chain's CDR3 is CASSLSGAYEQYF. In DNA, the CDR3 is TGTGCCAGCAGCTTATCAGGGGCGTACGAGCAGTACTTC.

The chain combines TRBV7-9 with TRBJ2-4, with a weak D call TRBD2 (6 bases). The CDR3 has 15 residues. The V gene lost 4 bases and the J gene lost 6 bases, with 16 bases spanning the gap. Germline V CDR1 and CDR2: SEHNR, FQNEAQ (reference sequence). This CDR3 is CASSSRLLGGNIQYF. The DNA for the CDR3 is TGTGCCAGCAGCTCCCGACTGTTGGGGGGAAACATTCAGTACTTC.

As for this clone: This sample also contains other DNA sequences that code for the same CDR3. Here the CDR3 reads CAWSERGGEQYF. CDR3 in DNA: TGTGCCTGGAGTGAGAGGGGTGGCGAGCAGTACTTC. The chain uses TRBV30 and TRBJ2-7, with D perhaps assigned TRBD1 or TRBD2 (5 bases each). Trimming removed 1 base at V and 6 bases at J, with 10 bases between. The CDR3 extends over 12 amino acids. Germline CDR1 GTSNPN, CDR2 SVGIG (reference sequence).

This chain's CDR3 is CASSYTEAGDSSGYTF. The CDR3 bases are TGTGCCAGCAGTTACACCGAGGCCGGGGACTCCTCTGGCTACACCTTC. The rearrangement links TRBV6-5 to TRBJ1-2; a possible D gene is TRBD1 (5 bases). V gave up 2 bases and J gave up 7 bases, with 20 bases separating them. Germline V CDR1 and CDR2: MNHEY, SVGAGI. The CDR3 loop spans 16 amino acids.

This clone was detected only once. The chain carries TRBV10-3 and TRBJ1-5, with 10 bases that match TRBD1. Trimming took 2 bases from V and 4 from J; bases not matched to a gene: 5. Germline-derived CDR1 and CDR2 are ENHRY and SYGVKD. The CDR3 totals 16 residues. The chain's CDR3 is CAISEGQGVGNQPQHF. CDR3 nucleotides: TGTGCCATCAGTGAGGGACAGGGGGTCGGAAATCAGCCCCAGCATTTT.

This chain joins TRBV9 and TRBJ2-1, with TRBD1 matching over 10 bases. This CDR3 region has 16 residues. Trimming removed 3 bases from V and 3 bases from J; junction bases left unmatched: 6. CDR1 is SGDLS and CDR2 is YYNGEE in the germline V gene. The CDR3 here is CASSASGQGLYNEQFF. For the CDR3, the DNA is TGTGCCAGCAGCGCGTCGGGACAGGGGCTCTACAATGAGCAGTTCTTC.

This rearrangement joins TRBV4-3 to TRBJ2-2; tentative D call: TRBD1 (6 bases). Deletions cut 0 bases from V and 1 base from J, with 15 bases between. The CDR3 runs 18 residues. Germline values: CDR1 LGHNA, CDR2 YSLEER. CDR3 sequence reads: CASSQDIATGLNTGELFF. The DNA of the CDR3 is TGCGCCAGCAGCCAAGACATTGCGACAGGACTGAACACCGGGGAGCTGTTTTTT.

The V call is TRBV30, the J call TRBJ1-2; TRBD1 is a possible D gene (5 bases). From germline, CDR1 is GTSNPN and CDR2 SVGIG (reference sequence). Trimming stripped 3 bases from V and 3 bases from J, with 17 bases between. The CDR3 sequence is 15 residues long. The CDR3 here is CAWSPGPGRDYGYTF. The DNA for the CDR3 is TGTGCCTGGAGCCCCGGCCCAGGGAGGGACTATGGCTACACCTTC.

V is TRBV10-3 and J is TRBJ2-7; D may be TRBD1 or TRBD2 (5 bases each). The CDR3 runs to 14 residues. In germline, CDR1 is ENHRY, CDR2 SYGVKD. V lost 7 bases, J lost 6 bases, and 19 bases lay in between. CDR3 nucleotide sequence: TGTGCCATCACTCCGGGATCCGGGGCGGCCGAGCAGTACTTC. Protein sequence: CAITPGSGAAEQYF.

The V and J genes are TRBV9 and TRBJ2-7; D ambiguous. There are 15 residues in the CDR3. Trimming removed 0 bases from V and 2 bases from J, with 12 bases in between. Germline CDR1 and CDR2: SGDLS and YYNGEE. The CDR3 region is CASSVGGLSPYEQYF. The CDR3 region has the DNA TGTGCCAGCAGCGTAGGGGGTCTGTCCCCCTACGAGCAGTACTTC.

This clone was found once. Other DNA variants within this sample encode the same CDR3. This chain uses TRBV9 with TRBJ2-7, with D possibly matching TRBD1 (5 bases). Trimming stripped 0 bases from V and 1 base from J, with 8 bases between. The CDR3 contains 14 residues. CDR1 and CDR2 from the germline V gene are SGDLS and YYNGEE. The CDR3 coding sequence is TGTGCCAGCAGCGTAGGGGGCGAATCCTACGAGCAGTACTTC. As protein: CASSVGGESYEQYF.

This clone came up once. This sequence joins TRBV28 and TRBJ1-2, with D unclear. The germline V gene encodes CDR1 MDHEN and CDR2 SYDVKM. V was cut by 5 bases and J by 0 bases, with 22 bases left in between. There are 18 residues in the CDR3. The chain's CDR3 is CASSPPFPGSGSNYGYTF. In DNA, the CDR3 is TGTGCCAGCAGTCCTCCTTTCCCAGGAAGCGGGTCTAACTATGGCTACACCTTC.

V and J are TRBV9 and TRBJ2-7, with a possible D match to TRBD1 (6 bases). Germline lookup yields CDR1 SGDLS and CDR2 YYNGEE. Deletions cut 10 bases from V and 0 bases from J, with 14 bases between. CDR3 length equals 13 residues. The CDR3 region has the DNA TGTGCCCCCCGACAGGCCCGCTCCTACGAGCAGTACTTC. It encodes CAPRQARSYEQYF. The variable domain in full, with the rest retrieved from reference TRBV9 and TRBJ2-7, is DSGVTQTPKHLITATGQRVTLRCSPRSGDLSVYWYQQSLDQGLQFLIQYYNGEERAKGNILERFSAQQFPDLHSELNLSSLELGDSALYFCAPRQARSYEQYFGPGTRLTVT.